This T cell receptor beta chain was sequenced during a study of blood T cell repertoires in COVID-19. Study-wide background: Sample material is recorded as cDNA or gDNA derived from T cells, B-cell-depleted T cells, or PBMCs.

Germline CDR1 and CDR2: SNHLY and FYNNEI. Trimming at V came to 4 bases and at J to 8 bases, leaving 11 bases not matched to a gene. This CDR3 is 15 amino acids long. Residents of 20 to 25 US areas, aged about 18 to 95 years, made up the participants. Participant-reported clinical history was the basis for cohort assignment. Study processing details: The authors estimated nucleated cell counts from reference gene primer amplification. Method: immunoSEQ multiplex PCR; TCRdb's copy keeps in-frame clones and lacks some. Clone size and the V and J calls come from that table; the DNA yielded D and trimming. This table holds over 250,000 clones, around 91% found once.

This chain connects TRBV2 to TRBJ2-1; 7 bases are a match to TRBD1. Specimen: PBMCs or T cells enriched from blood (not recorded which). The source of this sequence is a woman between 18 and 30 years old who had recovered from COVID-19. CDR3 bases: TGTGCCAGCAGTGCCGGGACAGAAATATGGGATGAGCAGTTCTTC. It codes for CASSAGTEIWDEQFF.